The present TCR beta chain was sequenced within a study of T cell repertoires in cytomegalovirus infection. About the research overall: Carrying CMV and the relevant HLA type showed in public TCR beta signatures.

General study points: The cumulative frequency of public TCR beta families distinguished individuals who carried CMV together with the relevant HLA. The ex vivo response was dominated by HLA-C-restricted CMV-specific TCR beta clonotypes.

This clonotype has at least ten counts. Its cognate antigen is unknown. Via MiXCR, TCRdb re-called the reads, giving one row per CDR3 protein. Seen here are some 300,000 distinct CDR3 sequences, around 10% observed once, and the top ten hold around 2.5%. The CDR3 totals 17 residues. Looked up from germline, CDR1 is DFQATT and CDR2 is SNEGSKA (reference sequence). The V and J ends lost 3 bases and 1 base, in that order; junction bases with no gene match: 7. Sequencing was carried out using PBMCs. The clonotype originates from a human donor in good health (CMV status not recorded). Some clones in this sample may be carry-over from other donors' samples. This chain connects TRBV20-1 to TRBJ1-5, with 12 bases aligning to TRBD1. CDR3 sequence: CSASPGQGARSNQPQHF. In DNA form, the CDR3 reads TGCAGTGCTAGTCCGGGACAGGGGGCGAGAAGCAATCAGCCCCAGCATTTT.